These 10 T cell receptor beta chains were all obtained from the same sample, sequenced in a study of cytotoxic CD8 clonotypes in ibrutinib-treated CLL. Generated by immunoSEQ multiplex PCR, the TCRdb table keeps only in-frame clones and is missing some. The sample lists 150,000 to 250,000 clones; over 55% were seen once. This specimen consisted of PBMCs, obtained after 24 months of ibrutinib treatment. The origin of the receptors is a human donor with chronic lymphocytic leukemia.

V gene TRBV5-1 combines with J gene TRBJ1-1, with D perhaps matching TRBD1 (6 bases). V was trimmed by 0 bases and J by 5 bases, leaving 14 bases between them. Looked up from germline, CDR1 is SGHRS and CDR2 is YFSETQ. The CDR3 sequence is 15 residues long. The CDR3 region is CASSLVRRGVTEAFF. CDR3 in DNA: TGCGCCAGCAGCTTGGTGCGCAGGGGTGTGACTGAAGCTTTCTTT.

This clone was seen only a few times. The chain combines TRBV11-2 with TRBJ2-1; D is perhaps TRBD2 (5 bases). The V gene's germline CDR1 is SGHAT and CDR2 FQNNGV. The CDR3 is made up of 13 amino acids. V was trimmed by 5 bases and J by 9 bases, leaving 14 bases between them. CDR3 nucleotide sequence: TGTGCCAGCAGCCGAACGTTTGAGGGTGAGCAGTTCTTC. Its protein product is CASSRTFEGEQFF.

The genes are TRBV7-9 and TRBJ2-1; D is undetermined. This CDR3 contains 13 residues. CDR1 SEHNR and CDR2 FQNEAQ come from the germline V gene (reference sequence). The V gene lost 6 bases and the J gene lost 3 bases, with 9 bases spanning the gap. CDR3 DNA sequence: TGTGCCAGCAGTACCCTGGACTACAATGAGCAGTTCTTC. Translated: CASSTLDYNEQFF. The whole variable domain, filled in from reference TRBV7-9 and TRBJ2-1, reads DTGVSQNPRHKITKRGQNVTFRCDPISEHNRLYWYRQTLGQGPEFLTYFQNEAQLEKSRLLSDRFSAERPKGSFSTLEIQRTEQGDSAMYLCASSTLDYNEQFFGPGTRLTVL.

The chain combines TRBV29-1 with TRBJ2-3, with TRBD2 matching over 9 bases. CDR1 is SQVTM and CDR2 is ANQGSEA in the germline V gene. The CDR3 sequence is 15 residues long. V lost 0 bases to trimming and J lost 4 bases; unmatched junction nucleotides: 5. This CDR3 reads CSVEDGLARADTQYF. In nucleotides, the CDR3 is TGCAGCGTTGAAGATGGACTAGCGAGGGCAGATACGCAGTATTTT.

The CDR3 DNA reads as TGTGCCAGCAGTGGTTGGGCTACAAATGAAAAACTGTTTTTT. Translation: CASSGWATNEKLFF. The chain employs TRBV2 and TRBJ1-4, with D unresolved. The length of the CDR3 is 14 residues. V was shortened by 4 bases and J by 5 bases, with 11 bases between the two germline ends. The germline CDR1 and CDR2 sequences are SNHLY and FYNNEI.

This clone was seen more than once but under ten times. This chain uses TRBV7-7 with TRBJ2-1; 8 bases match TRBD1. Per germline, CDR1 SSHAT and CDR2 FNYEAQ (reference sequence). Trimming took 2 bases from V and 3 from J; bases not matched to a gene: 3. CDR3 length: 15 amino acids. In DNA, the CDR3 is TGTGCCAGCAGCTTACAGGGGGCTAGCTACAATGAGCAGTTCTTC. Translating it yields CASSLQGASYNEQFF.

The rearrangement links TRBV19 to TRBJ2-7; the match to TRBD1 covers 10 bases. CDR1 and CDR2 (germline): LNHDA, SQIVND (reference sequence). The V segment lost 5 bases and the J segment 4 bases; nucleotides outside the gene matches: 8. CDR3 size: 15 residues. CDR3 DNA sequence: TGTGCCAGTAGTTATAGACCGGGACAGGGGTACGAGCAGTACTTC. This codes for CASSYRPGQGYEQYF.

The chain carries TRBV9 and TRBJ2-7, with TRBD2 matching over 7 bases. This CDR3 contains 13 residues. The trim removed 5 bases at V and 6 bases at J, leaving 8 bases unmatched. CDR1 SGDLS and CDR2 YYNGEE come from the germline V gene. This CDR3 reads CASRRETEGEQYF. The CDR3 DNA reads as TGTGCCAGCAGGCGGGAGACCGAAGGCGAGCAGTACTTC. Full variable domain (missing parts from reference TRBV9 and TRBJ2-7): DSGVTQTPKHLITATGQRVTLRCSPRSGDLSVYWYQQSLDQGLQFLIQYYNGEERAKGNILERFSAQQFPDLHSELNLSSLELGDSALYFCASRRETEGEQYFGPGTRLTVT.

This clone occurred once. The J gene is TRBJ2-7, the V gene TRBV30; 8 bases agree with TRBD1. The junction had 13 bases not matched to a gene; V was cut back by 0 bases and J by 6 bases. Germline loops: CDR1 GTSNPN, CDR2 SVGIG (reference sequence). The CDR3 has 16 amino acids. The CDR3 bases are TGTGCCTGGAGTGTACGGTGGGACAGGAGTTTTGGCGAGCAGTACTTC. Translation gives CAWSVRWDRSFGEQYF. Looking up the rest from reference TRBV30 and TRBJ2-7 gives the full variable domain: SQTIHQWPATLVQPVGSPLSLECTVEGTSNPNLYWYRQAAGRGLQLLFYSVGIGQISSEVPQNLSASRPQDRQFILSSKKLLLSDSGFYLCAWSVRWDRSFGEQYFGPGTRLTVT.

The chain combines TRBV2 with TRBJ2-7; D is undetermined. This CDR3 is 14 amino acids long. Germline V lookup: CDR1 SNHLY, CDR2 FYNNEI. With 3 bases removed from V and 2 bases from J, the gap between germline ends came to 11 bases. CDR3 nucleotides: TGTGCCAGCAGTGAGGGCCCAACCCCCTACGAGCAGTACTTC. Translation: CASSEGPTPYEQYF.